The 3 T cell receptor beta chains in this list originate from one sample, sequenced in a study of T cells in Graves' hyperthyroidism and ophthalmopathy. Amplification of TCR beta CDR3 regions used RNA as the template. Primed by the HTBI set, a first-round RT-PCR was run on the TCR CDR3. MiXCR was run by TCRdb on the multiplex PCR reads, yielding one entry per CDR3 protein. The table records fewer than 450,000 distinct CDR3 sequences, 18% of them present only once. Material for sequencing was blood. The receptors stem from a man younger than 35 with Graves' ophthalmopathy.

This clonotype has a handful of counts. CDR3 sequence: CASSQAQGGTEAFF. In DNA form, the CDR3 reads TGCGCCAGCAGCCAAGCACAGGGCGGAACTGAAGCTTTCTTT. The chain carries TRBV4-1 and TRBJ1-1, with D maybe TRBD1 (6 bases). V was trimmed by 1 base and J by 5 bases, leaving 11 bases between them. The CDR3 is 14 residues long. Germline V CDR1 and CDR2: MGHRA, YSYEKL.

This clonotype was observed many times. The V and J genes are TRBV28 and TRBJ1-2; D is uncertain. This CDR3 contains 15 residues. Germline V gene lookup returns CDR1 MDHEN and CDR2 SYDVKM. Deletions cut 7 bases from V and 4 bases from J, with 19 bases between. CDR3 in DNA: TGTGCCAGCAAGGGTAGTGGCCAGCTGCTCTATGGCTACACCTTC. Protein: CASKGSGQLLYGYTF.

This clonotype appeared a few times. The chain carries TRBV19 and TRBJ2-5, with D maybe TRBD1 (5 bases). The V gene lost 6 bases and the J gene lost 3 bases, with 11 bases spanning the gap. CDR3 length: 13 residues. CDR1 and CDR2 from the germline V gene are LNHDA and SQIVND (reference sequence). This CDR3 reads CASRRQQEETQYF. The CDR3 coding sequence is TGTGCCAGTAGGCGGCAACAGGAAGAGACCCAGTACTTC.